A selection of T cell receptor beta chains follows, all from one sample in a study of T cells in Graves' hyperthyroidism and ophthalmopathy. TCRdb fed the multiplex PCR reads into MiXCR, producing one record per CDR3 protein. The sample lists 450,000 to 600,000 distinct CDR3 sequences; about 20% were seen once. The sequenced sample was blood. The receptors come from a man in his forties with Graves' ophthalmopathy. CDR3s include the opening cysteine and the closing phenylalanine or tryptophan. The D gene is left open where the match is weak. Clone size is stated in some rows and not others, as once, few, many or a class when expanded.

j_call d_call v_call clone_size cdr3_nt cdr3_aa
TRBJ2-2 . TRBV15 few TGTGCCACCAGCAGAGATCGGGTCAGGAGCAACACCGGGGAGCTGTTTTTT CATSRDRVRSNTGELFF
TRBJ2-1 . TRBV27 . TGTGCCAGCAGCACCGTAGTCCGCGGCCTTAATGAGCAGTTCTTC CASSTVVRGLNEQFF
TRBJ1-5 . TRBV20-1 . TGCAGTGCTAGAATAGGTGGCGCGGGGGATCAGCCCCAGCATTTT CSARIGGAGDQPQHF
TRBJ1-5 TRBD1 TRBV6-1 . TGTGCCAGCCATAATACAGGGGCCCAGCATTTT CASHNTGAQHF
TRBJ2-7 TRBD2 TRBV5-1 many TGCGCCAGCAGCTTGGCGCTAGCGGGATACGAGCAGTACTTC CASSLALAGYEQYF
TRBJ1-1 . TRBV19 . TGTGCCAGTTACGACAGGTCTTACACTGAAGCTTTCTTT CASYDRSYTEAFF
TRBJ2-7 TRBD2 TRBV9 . TGTGCCAGCAGCGCGACTAGCGGGGGGCGGGAGCAGTACTTC CASSATSGGREQYF
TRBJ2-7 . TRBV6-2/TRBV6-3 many TGTGCCAGCAGGCTAGGGAGAAGTGAGCAGTACTTC CASRLGRSEQYF
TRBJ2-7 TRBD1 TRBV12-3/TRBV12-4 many TGTGCCAGCAGTTCGGGGCAGGGGGCTAACGAGCAGTACTTC CASSSGQGANEQYF
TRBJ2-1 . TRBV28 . TGTGCCAGCAGTGCGATAAGGAGGGTTGAGCAGTTCTTC CASSAIRRVEQFF
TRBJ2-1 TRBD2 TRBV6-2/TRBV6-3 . TGTGCCAGCAGAACTAGCGGGAGGGCCCTCGGTGAGCAGTTCTTC CASRTSGRALGEQFF
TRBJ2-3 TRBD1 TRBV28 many TGTGCCAGCAGTTTCCCCGGGACAGGGGACACAGATACGCAGTATTTT CASSFPGTGDTDTQYF
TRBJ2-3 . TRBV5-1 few TGCGCCAGCAGGAAATCTAGCACAGATACGCAGTATTTT CASRKSSTDTQYF
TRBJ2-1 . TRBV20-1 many TGCAGTGCTAGGTTCGTGAATGAGCAGTTCTTC CSARFVNEQFF
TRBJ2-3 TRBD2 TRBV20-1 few TGCAGTGCTCCCGAAGCGGGGGCCACAGATACGCAGTATTTT CSAPEAGATDTQYF
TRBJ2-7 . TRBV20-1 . TGCAGTGCTAGTAAACAGACGTGGGACGCCGAGCAGTACTTC CSASKQTWDAEQYF
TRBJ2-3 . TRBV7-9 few TGTGCCACTCGACAGCTTAGCACAGATACGCAGTATTTT CATRQLSTDTQYF
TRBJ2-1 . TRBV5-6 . TGTGCCAGCAGGGACTCTCCAGGGTGGGCCAATGAGCAGTTCTTC CASRDSPGWANEQFF
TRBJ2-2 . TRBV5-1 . TGCGCCAGCAGGGGACAATCCGGGGAGCTGTTTTTT CASRGQSGELFF
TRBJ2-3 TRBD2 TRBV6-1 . TGTGCCAGCAGCCGGACTAGCGGGAGCCGTGGAGATACGCAGTATTTT CASSRTSGSRGDTQYF
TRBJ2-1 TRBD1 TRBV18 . TGTGCCAGCTCACCACCGAGTTCTCGGGACAGAAGCGATGAGCAGTTCTTC CASSPPSSRDRSDEQFF
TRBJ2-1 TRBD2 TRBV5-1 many TGCGCCAGCAGCCCTCAAAGCGGGATGTACAATGAGCAGTTCTTC CASSPQSGMYNEQFF
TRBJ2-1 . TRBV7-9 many TGTGCCAGCAGCCTGACAGGCTACAATGAGCAGTTCTTC CASSLTGYNEQFF
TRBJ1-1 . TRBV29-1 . TGCAGCGTGAAGTTGAACACTGAAGCTTTCTTT CSVKLNTEAFF
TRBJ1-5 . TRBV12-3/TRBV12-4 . TGTGCCAGCAAAGGGGAGCGGGGCAATCAGCCCCAGCATTTT CASKGERGNQPQHF
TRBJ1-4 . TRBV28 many TGTGCCAGCAGCTTTCTGGGTAGAAAACTGTTTTTT CASSFLGRKLFF
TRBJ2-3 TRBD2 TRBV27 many TGTGCCAGCAACCTGATAGCGGGGGCGGCAGATACGCAGTATTTT CASNLIAGAADTQYF
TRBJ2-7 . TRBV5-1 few TGCGCCAGCAGCTTGCCAGGGGCAGGATACGAGCAGTACTTC CASSLPGAGYEQYF
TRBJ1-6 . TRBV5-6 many TGTGCCAGCAGCTTGGGTAGGCCAGGGCGATCACCCCTCCACTTT CASSLGRPGRSPLHF
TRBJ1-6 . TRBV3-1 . TGTGCCAGCAGCCACTGGGACAACACGAATTCACCCCTCCACTTT CASSHWDNTNSPLHF